This TCR beta chain stems from a study of siplizumab effects on memory and regulatory T cells. Whole-study results and caveats: No more than a minor fraction of alloreactive clones could be traced back to unstimulated subsets.

Sequencing used immunoSEQ multiplex PCR; TCRdb keeps in-frame clones, though not all of them. This table has roughly 64,000 clones, roughly 96% appearing once. Germline CDR1 and CDR2: LGHNA and YNFKEQ. With 1 base removed from V and 3 bases from J, the gap between germline ends came to 16 bases. The CDR3 length is 16 residues. This clone occurred once. The antigen remains undetermined. The TCR comes from a human donor in good health. This chain links TRBV4-2 with TRBJ2-7; a weak D match, TRBD1 (6 bases). Sequenced sample: naive CD8+ T cells sorted from blood. CDR3 protein: CASSQAADRPYYEQYF. CDR3 coding DNA: TGTGCCAGCAGCCAAGCGGCGGACAGACCTTACTACGAGCAGTACTTC.